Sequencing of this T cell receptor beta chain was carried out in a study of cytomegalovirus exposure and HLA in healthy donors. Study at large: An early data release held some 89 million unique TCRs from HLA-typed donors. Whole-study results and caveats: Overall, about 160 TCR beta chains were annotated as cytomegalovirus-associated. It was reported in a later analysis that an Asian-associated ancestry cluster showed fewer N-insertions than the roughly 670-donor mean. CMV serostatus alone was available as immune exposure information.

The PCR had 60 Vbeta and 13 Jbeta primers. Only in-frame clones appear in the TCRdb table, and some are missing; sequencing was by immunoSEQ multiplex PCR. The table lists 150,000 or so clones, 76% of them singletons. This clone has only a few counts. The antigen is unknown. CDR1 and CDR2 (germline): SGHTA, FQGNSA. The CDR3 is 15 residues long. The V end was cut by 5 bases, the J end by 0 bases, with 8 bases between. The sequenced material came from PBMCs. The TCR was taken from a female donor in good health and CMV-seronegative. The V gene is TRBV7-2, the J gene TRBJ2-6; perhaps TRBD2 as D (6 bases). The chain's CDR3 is CASSPGSSGANVLTF. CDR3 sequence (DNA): TGTGCCAGCAGCCCCGGGAGCTCTGGGGCCAACGTCCTGACTTTC. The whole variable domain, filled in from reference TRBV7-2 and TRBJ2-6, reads GAGVSQSPSNKVTEKGKDVELRCDPISGHTALYWYRQSLGQGLEFLIYFQGNSAPDKSGLPSDRFSAERTGGSVSTLTIQRTQQEDSAVYLCASSPGSSGANVLTFGAGSRLTVL.